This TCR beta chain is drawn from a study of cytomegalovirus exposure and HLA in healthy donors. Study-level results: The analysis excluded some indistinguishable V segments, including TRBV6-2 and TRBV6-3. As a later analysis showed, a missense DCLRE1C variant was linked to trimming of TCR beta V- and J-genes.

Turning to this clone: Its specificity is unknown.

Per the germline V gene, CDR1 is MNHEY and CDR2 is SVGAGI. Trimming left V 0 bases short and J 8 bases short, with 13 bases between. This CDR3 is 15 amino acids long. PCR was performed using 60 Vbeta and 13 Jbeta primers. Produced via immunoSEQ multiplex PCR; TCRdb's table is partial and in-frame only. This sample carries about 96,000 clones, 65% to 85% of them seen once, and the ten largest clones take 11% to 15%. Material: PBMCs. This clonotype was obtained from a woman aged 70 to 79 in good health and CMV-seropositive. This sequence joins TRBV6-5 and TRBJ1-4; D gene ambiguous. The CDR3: CASSYSDPGSEKLFF. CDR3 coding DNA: TGTGCCAGCAGTTACTCAGACCCTGGGAGCGAAAAACTGTTTTTT.